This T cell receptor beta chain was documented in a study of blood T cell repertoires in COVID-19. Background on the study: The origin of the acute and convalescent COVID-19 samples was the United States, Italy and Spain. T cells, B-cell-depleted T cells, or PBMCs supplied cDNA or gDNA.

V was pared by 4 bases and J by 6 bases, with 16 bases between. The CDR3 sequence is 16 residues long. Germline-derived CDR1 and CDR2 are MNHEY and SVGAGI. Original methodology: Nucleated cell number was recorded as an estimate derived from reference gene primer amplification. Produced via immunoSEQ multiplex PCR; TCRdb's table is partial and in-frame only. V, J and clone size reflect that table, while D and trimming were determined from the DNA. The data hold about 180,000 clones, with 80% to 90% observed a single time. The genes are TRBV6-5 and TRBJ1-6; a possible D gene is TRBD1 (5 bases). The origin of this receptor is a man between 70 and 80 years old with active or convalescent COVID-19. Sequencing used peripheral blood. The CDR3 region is CASSSRQILGNSPLHF. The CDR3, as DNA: TGTGCCAGCAGTTCCCGACAGATTTTGGGTAATTCACCCCTCCACTTT.